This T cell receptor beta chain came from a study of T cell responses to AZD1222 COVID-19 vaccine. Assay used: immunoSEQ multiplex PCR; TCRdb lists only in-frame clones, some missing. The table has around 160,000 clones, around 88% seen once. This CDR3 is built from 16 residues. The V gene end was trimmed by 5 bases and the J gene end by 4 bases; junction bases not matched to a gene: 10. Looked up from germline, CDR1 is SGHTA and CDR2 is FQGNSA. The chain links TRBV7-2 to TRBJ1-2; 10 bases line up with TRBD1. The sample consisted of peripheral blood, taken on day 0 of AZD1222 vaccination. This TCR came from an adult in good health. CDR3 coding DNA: TGTGCCAGCAGCAACGCCGGGACAGGGGTTATCTATGGCTACACCTTC. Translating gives CASSNAGTGVIYGYTF.